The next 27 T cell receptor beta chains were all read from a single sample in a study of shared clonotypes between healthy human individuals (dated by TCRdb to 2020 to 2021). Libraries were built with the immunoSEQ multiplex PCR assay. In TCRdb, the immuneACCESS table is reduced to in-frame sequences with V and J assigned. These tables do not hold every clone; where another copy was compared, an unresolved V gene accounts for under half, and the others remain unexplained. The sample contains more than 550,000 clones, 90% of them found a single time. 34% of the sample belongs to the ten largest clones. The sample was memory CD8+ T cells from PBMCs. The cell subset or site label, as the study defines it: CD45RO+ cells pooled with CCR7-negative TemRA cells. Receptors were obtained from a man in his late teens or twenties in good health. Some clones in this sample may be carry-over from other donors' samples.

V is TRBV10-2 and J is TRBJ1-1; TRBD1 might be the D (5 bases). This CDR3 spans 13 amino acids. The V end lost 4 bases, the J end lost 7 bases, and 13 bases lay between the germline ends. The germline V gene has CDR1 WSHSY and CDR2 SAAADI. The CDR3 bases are TGCGCCAGCAGTGGGGGGTGGCTTTATGAAGCTTTCTTT. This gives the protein CASSGGWLYEAFF.

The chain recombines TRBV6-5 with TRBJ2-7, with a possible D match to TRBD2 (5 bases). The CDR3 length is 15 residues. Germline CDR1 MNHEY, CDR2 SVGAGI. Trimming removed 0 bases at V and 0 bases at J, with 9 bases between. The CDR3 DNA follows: TGTGCCAGCAGTTACTCGATTGGGAGCTCCTACGAGCAGTACTTC. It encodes CASSYSIGSSYEQYF.

The CDR3 DNA reads TGTGCCAGCAGTTTTGACACGGAGAACGTAAATGAGCAGTTCTTC. This translates into CASSFDTENVNEQFF. The chain has TRBV28 and TRBJ2-1; the D is unclear. Per the germline V gene, CDR1 is MDHEN and CDR2 is SYDVKM. V lost 3 bases and J lost 7, with 16 bases in between. The CDR3 has 15 residues.

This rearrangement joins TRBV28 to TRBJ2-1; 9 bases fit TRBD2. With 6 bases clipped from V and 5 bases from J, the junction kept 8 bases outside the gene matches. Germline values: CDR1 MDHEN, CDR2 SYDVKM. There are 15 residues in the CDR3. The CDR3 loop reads CASSNEGLANNEQFF. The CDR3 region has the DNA TGTGCCAGCAGCAACGAGGGACTAGCTAACAATGAGCAGTTCTTC.

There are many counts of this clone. CDR3 protein: CASNHRATNEKLFF. The CDR3 nucleotides are TGTGCCAGCAACCACAGAGCAACTAATGAAAAACTGTTTTTT. This sequence joins TRBV19 and TRBJ1-4, with D unclear. V shed 9 bases and J shed 0 bases, with 11 bases lying between them. The V gene's germline CDR1 is LNHDA and CDR2 SQIVND (reference sequence). CDR3 size: 14 residues. The full variable domain, with the rest looked up from reference TRBV19 and TRBJ1-4, is DGGITQSPKYLFRKEGQNVTLSCEQNLNHDAMYWYRQDPGQGLRLIYYSQIVNDFQKGDIAEGYSVSREKKESFPLTVTSAQKNPTAFYLCASNHRATNEKLFFGSGTQLSVL.

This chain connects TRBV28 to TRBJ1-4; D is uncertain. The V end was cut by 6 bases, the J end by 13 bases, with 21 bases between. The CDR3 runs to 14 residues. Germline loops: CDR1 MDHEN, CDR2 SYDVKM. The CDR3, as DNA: TGTGCCAGCAGCCTCCCAGCCAGAACTACCCTACTGTTTTTT. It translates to CASSLPARTTLLFF. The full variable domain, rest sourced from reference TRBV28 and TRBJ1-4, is DVKVTQSSRYLVKRTGEKVFLECVQDMDHENMFWYRQDPGLGLRLIYFSYDVKMKEKGDIPEGYSVSREKKERFSLILESASTNQTSMYLCASSLPARTTLLFFGSGTQLSVL.

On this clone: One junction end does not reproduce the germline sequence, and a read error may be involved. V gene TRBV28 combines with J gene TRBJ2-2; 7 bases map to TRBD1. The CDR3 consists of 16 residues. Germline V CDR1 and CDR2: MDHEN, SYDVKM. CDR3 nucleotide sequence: TGTGCCAGCAGCGACCCACAGGGGCCGATCACCCGGGAGCTGTTTTTT. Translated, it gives CASSDPQGPITRELFF.

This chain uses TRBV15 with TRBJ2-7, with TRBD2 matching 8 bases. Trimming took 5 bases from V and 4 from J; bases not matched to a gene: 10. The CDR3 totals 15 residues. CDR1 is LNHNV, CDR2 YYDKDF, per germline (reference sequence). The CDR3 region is CATSDRREGLYEQYF. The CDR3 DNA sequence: TGTGCCACCAGCGACCGTCGGGAGGGCTTGTACGAGCAGTACTTC.

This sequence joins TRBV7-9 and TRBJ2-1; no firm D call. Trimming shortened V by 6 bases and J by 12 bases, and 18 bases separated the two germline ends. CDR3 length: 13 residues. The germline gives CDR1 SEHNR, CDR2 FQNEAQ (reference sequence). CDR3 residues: CASRKLSGPGQFF. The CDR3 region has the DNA TGTGCCAGCAGAAAACTATCCGGGCCGGGGCAGTTCTTC.

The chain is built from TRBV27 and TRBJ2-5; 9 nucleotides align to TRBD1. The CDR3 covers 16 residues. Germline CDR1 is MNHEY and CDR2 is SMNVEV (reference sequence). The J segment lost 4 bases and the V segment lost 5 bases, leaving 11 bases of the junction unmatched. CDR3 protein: CASSDVGTGYRETQYF. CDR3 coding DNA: TGTGCCAGCAGTGACGTTGGGACAGGGTATCGAGAGACCCAGTACTTC.

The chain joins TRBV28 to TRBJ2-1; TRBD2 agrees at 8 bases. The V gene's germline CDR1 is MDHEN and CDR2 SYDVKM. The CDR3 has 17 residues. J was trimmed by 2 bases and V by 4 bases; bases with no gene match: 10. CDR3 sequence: CASSSSVTSETYNEQFF. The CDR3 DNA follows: TGTGCCAGCAGTTCCTCCGTGACTAGCGAAACCTACAATGAGCAGTTCTTC. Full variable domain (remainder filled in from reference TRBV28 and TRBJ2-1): DVKVTQSSRYLVKRTGEKVFLECVQDMDHENMFWYRQDPGLGLRLIYFSYDVKMKEKGDIPEGYSVSREKKERFSLILESASTNQTSMYLCASSSSVTSETYNEQFFGPGTRLTVL.

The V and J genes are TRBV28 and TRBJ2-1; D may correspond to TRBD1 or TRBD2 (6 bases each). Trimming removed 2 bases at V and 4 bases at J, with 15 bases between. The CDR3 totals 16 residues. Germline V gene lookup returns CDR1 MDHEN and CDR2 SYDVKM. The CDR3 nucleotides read TGTGCCAGCAGTTTAACGCGGGGCAGGGGTTACAATGAGCAGTTCTTC. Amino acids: CASSLTRGRGYNEQFF.

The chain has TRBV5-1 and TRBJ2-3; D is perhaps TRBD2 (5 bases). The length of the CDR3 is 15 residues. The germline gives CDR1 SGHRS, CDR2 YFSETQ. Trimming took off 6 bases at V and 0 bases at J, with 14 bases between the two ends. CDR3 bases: TGCGCCAGCACCTCCAGAGGGCCAAGCACAGATACGCAGTATTTT. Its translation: CASTSRGPSTDTQYF.

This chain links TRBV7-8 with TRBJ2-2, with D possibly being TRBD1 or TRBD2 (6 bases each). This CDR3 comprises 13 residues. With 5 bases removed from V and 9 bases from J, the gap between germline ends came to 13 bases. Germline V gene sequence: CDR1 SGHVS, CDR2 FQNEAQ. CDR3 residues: CASSPTGARELFF. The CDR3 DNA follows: TGTGCCAGCAGCCCCACGGGGGCCCGGGAGCTGTTTTTT.

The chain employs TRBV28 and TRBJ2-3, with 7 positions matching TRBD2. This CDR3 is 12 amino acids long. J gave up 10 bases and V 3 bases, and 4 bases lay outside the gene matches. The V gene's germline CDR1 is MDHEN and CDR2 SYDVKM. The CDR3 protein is CASSFRRESQYF. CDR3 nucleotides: TGTGCCAGCAGTTTCCGGCGGGAGTCGCAGTATTTT.

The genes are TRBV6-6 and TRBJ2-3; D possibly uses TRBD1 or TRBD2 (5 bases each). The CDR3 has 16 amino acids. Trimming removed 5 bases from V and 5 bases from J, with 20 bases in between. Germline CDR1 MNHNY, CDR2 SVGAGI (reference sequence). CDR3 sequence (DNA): TGTGCCAGCAGTAACCCCCGGCGGCAGGGAGAAGATACGCAGTATTTT. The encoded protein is CASSNPRRQGEDTQYF.

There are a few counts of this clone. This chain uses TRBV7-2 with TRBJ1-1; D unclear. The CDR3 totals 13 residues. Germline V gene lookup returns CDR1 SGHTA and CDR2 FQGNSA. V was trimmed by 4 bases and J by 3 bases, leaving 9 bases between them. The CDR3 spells CASSSAVYTEAFF. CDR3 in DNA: TGTGCCAGCAGCTCAGCGGTTTACACTGAAGCTTTCTTT.

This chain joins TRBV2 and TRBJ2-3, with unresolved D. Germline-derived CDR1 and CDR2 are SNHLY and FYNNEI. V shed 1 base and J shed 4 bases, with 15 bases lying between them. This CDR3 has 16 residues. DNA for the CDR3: TGTGCCAGCAGTGAAGAAGGCACGGATGGGTCAGATACGCAGTATTTT. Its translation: CASSEEGTDGSDTQYF.

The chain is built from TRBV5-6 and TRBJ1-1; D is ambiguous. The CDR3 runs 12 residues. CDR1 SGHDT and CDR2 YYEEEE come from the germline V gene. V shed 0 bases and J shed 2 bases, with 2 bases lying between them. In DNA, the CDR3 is TGTGCCAGCAGCTTGGACAACACTGAAGCTTTCTTT. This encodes CASSLDNTEAFF.

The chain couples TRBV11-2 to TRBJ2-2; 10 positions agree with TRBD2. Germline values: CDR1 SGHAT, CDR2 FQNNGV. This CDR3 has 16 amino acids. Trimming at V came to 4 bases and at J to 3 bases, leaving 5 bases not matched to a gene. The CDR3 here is CASSSRLAGYTGELFF. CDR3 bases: TGTGCCAGCAGCTCCCGACTAGCGGGCTACACCGGGGAGCTGTTTTTT.

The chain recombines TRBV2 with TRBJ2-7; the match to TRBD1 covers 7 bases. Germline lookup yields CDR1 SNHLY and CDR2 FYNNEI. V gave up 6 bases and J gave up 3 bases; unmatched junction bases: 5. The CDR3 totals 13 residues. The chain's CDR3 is CASRPGQSYEQYF. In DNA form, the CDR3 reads TGTGCCAGCAGACCGGGACAGAGCTACGAGCAGTACTTC. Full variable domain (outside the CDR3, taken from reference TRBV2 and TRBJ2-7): EPEVTQTPSHQVTQMGQEVILRCVPISNHLYFYWYRQILGQKVEFLVSFYNNEISEKSEIFDDQFSVERPDGSNFTLKIRSTKLEDSAMYFCASRPGQSYEQYFGPGTRLTVT.

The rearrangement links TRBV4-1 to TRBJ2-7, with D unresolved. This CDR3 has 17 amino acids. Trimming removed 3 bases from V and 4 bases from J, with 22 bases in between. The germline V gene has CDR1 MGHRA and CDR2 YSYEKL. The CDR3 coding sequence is TGCGCCAGCAGCCACCACCTAGGAACCGGCGACCTGTACGAGCAGTACTTC. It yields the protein CASSHHLGTGDLYEQYF.

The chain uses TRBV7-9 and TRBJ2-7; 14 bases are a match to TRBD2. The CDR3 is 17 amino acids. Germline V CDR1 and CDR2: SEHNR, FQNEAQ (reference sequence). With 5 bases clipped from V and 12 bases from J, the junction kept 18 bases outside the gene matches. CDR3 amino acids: CASSPSGLAGVNTGRYF. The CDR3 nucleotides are TGTGCCAGCAGCCCCTCGGGACTAGCGGGAGTGAACACAGGGCGGTACTTC.

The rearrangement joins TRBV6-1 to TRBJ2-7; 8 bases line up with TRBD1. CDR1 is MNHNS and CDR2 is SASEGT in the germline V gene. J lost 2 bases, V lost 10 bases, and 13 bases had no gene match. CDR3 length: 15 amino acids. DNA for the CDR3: TGTGCCATCAACCCCGGGACAGGTGTTACCTACGAGCAGTACTTC. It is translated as CAINPGTGVTYEQYF.

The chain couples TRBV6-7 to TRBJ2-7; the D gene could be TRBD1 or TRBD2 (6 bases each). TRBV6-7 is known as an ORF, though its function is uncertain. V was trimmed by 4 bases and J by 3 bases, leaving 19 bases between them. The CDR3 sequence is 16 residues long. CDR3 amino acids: CASSSTPWRGFYEQYF. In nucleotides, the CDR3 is TGTGCCAGCAGTTCCACCCCTTGGAGGGGGTTCTACGAGCAGTACTTC.

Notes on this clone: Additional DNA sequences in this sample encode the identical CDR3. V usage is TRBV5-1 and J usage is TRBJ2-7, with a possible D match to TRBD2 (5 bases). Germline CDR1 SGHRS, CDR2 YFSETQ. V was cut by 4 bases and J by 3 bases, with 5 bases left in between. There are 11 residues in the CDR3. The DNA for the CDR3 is TGCGCCAGCAGCCGGGGCTACGAGCAGTACTTC. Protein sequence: CASSRGYEQYF.

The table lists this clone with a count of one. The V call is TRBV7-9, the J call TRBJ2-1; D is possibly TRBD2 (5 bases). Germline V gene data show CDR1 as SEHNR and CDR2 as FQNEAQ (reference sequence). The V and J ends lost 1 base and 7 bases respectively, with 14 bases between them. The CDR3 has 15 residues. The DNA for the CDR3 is TGTGCCAGCAGCTTAGGACGGGGAACCGTGAATGAGCAGTTCTTC. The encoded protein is CASSLGRGTVNEQFF.